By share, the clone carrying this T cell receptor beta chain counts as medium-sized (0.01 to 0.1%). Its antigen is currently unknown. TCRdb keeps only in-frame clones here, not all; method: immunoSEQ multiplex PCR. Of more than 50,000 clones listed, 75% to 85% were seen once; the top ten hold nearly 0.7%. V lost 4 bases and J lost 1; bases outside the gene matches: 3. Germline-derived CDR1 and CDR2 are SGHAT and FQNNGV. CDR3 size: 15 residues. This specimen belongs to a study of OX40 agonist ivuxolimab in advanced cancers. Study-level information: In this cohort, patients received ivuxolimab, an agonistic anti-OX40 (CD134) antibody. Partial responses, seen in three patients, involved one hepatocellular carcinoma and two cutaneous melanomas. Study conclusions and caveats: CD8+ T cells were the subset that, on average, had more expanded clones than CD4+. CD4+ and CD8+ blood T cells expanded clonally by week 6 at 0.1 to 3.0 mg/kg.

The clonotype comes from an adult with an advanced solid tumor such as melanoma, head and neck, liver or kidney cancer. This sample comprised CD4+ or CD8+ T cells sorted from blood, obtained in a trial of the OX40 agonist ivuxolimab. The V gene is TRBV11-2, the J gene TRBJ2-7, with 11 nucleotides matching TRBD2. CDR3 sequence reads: CASSSTSGISYEQYF. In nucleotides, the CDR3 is TGTGCCAGCAGCTCGACTAGCGGGATTTCCTACGAGCAGTACTTC.